These 3 T cell receptor beta chains share one sample of origin, sequenced in a study of T cells in Graves' hyperthyroidism and ophthalmopathy. Amplification of TCR beta CDR3 regions was performed using RNA transcripts as template. The HTBI set primed first-round TCR CDR3 RT-PCR. TCRdb itself ran the multiplex PCR reads through MiXCR, one entry per CDR3 protein. The repertoire holds over 700,000 distinct CDR3 sequences, with over 35% as singletons. The sequenced sample was blood. The receptors derive from a man aged 18 to 29 with Graves' hyperthyroidism.

This CDR3 reads CASSNVGGGGQPQHF. Written as DNA, the CDR3 is TGTGCCAGCAGCAACGTAGGGGGAGGAGGTCAGCCCCAGCATTTT. The gene calls are TRBV11-2 and TRBJ1-5; D perhaps matches TRBD1 (6 bases). The germline CDR1 and CDR2 sequences are SGHAT and FQNNGV. This CDR3 is 15 amino acids long. Deletions cut 5 bases from V and 6 bases from J, with 17 bases between.

V and J are TRBV25-1 and TRBJ1-6; D remains unclear. Trimming removed 10 bases from V and 10 bases from J, with 8 bases in between. Germline V CDR1 and CDR2: MGHDK, SYGVNS. The CDR3 has 10 amino acids. The CDR3 loop reads CATGVSPLHF. Written as DNA, the CDR3 is TGTGCCACCGGGGTATCACCCCTCCACTTT.

This clonotype came up a few times. The V gene is TRBV5-1, the J gene TRBJ1-6; no definite D call. Germline V gene data show CDR1 as SGHRS and CDR2 as YFSETQ. V shed 0 bases and J shed 9 bases, with 10 bases lying between them. The CDR3 has 14 amino acids. DNA for the CDR3: TGCGCCAGCAGCTTGGCCACTGCTTCTTCACCCCTCCACTTT. Its translation: CASSLATASSPLHF. The whole variable domain, remainder taken from reference TRBV5-1 and TRBJ1-6, is KAGVTQTPRYLIKTRGQQVTLSCSPISGHRSVSWYQQTPGQGLQFLFEYFSETQRNKGNFPGRFSGRQFSNSRSEMNVSTLELGDSALYLCASSLATASSPLHFGNGTRLTVT.